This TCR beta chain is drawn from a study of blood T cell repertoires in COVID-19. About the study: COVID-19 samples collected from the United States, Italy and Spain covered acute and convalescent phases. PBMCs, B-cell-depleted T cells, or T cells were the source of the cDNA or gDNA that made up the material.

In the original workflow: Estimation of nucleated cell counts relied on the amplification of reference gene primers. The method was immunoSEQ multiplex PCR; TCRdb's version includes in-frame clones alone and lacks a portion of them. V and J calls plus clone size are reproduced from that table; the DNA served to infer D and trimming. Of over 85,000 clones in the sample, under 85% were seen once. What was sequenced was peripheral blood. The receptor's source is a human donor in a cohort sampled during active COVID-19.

Here the CDR3 reads CASSLLRAVNNEQFF. The CDR3 nucleotides are TGTGCCAGCAGCCTCTTGCGAGCGGTCAACAATGAGCAGTTCTTC. The J gene is TRBJ2-1, the V gene TRBV3-1 (or the pseudogene TRBV3-2), with D perhaps TRBD2 (5 bases). The germline CDR1 and CDR2 sequences are LGHDT and YNNKEL (reference sequence). The CDR3 contains 15 residues. Trimming took off 4 bases at V and 5 bases at J, with 15 bases between the two ends.